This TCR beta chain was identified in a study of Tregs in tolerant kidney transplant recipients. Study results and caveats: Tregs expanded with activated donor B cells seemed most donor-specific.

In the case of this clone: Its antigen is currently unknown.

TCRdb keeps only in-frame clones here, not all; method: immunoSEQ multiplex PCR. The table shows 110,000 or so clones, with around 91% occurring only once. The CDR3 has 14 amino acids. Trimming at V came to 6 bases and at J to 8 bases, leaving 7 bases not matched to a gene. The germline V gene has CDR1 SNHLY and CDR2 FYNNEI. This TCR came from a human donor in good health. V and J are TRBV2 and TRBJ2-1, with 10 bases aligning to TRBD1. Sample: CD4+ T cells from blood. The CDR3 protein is CASSDRGHLDEQFF. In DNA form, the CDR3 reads TGTGCCAGCAGCGACAGGGGGCATTTGGATGAGCAGTTCTTC.